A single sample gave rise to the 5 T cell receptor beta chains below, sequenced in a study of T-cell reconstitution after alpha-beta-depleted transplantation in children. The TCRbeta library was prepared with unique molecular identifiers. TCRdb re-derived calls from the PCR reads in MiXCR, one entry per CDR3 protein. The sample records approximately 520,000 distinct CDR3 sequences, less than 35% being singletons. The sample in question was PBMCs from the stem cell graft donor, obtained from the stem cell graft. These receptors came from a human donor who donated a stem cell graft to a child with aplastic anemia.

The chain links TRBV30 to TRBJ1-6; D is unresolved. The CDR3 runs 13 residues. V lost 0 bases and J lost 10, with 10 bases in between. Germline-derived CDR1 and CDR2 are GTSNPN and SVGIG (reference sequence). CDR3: CAWSVNNRSPLHF. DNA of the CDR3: TGTGCCTGGAGTGTAAACAATAGGTCACCCCTCCACTTT.

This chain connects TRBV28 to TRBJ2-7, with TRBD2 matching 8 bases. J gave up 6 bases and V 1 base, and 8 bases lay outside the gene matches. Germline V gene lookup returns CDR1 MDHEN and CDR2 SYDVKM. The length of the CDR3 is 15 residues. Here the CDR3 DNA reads TGTGCCAGCAGTTTATTGGGACTAGAGCTTACCGAGCAGTACTTC. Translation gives CASSLLGLELTEQYF.

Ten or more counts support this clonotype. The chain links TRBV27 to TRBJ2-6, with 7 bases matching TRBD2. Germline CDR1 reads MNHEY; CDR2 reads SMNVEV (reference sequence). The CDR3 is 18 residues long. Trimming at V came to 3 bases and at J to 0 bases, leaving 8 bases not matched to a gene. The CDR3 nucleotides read TGTGCCAGCAGTTTCCGAATCCGGGAGGCCTCTGGGGCCAACGTCCTGACTTTC. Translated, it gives CASSFRIREASGANVLTF.

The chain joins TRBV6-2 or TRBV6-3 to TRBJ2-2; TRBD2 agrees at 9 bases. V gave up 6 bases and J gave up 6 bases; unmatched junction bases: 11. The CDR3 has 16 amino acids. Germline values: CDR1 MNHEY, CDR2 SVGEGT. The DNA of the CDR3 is TGTGCCAGCAGCCCTACGCCTAGCGGGATCTCCGGGGAGCTGTTTTTT. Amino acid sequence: CASSPTPSGISGELFF.

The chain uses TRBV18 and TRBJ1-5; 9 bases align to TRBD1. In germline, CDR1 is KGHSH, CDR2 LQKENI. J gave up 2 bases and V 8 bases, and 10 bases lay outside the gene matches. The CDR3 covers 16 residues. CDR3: CASIPGTGNGNQPQHF. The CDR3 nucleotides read TGTGCCAGCATACCCGGGACAGGGAACGGCAATCAGCCCCAGCATTTT.